A single sample is the source of the 25 T cell receptor beta chains below, sequenced in a study of vaccination and CD4 T cells after COVID-19. At the Johns Hopkins FTIC core, DNA taken from cultured CD4+ T cells was sequenced by way of the Oncomine TCR Beta short-read assay. Using its own MiXCR run on the PCR reads, TCRdb lists one record per CDR3 protein. Seen here are roughly 26,000 distinct CDR3 sequences, around 65% observed once, and the top ten hold 4% to 5.5%. As to treatment: approximately nine-day PBMC culture with coronavirus spike peptide pools or control peptides (ViraFEST assay). The antigens for these receptors are not known. Sample: CD4+ T cells from blood, cultured in vitro. These receptors originate from a human donor who had recovered from COVID-19.

The V gene is TRBV11-3, the J gene TRBJ2-2; TRBD1 aligns across 7 bases. The length of the CDR3 is 15 residues. V shed 5 bases and J 4 bases; nucleotides not matched to a gene: 7. Germline V gives CDR1 SGHNT, CDR2 YENEEA. As DNA, the CDR3 is TGTGCCAGCAGCCCTACGACAGGGACCACCGGGGAGCTGTTTTTT. Amino acid sequence: CASSPTTGTTGELFF.

There are a few counts of this clonotype. The chain's CDR3 is CRMTGGTTEAFF. In nucleotides, the CDR3 is TGCAGAATGACGGGCGGAACAACTGAAGCTTTCTTT. This rearrangement joins TRBV20-1 to TRBJ1-1, with D uncertain. The CDR3 contains 12 residues. CDR1 is DFQATT and CDR2 is SNEGSKA in the germline V gene (reference sequence).

The rearrangement links TRBV7-6 to TRBJ2-5; D possibly uses TRBD1 or TRBD2 (6 bases each). The V end lost 1 base, the J end lost 2 bases, and 8 bases lay between the germline ends. The V gene's germline CDR1 is SGHVS and CDR2 FNYEAQ. CDR3 length: 14 residues. The CDR3, as DNA: TGTGCCAGCAGCTTAGGGGGGGCTCAAGAGACCCAGTACTTC. Encoded protein: CASSLGGAQETQYF.

The CDR3, as DNA: TGTGCCAGCAGCGCGACAGGGGGGGGGAGTCCCTACGAGCAGTACTTC. This translates into CASSATGGGSPYEQYF. The chain couples TRBV5-6 to TRBJ2-7; TRBD1 aligns across 9 bases. Per germline, CDR1 SGHDT and CDR2 YYEEEE. This CDR3 comprises 16 residues. V lost 4 bases to trimming and J lost 2 bases; unmatched junction nucleotides: 10.

This clonotype was seen a handful of times. The chain combines TRBV12-3 or TRBV12-4 with TRBJ2-4; perhaps TRBD1 as D (6 bases). V gave up 6 bases and J gave up 6 bases, with 12 bases separating them. This CDR3 is 13 amino acids long. CDR3 nucleotides: TGTGCCAGCAGCCTCGGACAGACAAACATTCAGTACTTC. It specifies CASSLGQTNIQYF.

This clonotype was seen just once. The chain carries TRBV3-1 and TRBJ1-2; possible D gene TRBD1, 5 bases. Germline CDR1 reads LGHDT; CDR2 reads YNNKEL (reference sequence). Between the trimmed V and J ends, which lost 2 bases and 4 bases, there was a span of 14 bases. The CDR3 totals 15 residues. CDR3: CASSQRAGQSYGYTF. In nucleotides, the CDR3 is TGTGCCAGCAGCCAACGGGCGGGGCAGTCCTATGGCTACACCTTC.

As to this clonotype: Since a much larger clone is just one base distant, this may be a read error. The rearrangement links TRBV6-2 or TRBV6-3 to TRBJ2-5, with TRBD2 matching 11 bases. Germline V gives CDR1 MNHEY, CDR2 SVGEGT. J was trimmed by 4 bases and V by 5 bases; bases with no gene match: 18. This CDR3 contains 19 residues. CDR3: CASSHPYHSGRALGETQYF. The CDR3 nucleotides are TGTGCCAGCAGTCACCCCTATCATAGCGGGAGGGCCCTTGGAGAGACCCAGTACTTC.

CDR3 amino acids: CASSLVGGQGSQETQYF. CDR3 coding DNA: TGTGCCAGCAGCTTAGTTGGGGGACAGGGGTCCCAAGAGACCCAGTACTTC. The chain combines TRBV7-2 with TRBJ2-5, with TRBD1 matching over 10 bases. Germline lookup yields CDR1 SGHTA and CDR2 FQGNSA. The junction had 6 bases not matched to a gene; V was cut back by 1 base and J by 1 base. The CDR3 spans 17 residues.

The CDR3 here is CSARGYRDRSTDTQYF. The CDR3 region has the DNA TGCAGTGCTAGAGGGTACCGGGACAGGAGCACAGATACGCAGTATTTT. The chain couples TRBV20-1 to TRBJ2-3, with 8 bases matching TRBD1. The ends lost 1 base at V and 0 bases at J; junction bases unmatched: 6. Per the germline V gene, CDR1 is DFQATT and CDR2 is SNEGSKA (reference sequence). This CDR3 has 16 amino acids.

This clonotype showed up just a few times. This sequence joins TRBV24-1 and TRBJ2-1; tentative D call: TRBD1 (6 bases). Germline V lookup: CDR1 KGHDR, CDR2 SFDVKD. This CDR3 has 16 amino acids. The V gene lost 0 bases and the J gene lost 7 bases, with 15 bases spanning the gap. For the CDR3, the DNA is TGTGCCACCAGTGATTTGGGCAAGGGAAGGGGGAATGAGCAGTTCTTC. It is translated as CATSDLGKGRGNEQFF.

The chain employs TRBV20-1 and TRBJ2-5; D is undetermined. Germline CDR1 DFQATT, CDR2 SNEGSKA (reference sequence). This CDR3 comprises 12 residues. V was trimmed by 4 bases and J by 2 bases, leaving 8 bases between them. As DNA, the CDR3 is TGCAGTGCTAAAGGACGGCAAGAGACCCAGTACTTC. It specifies CSAKGRQETQYF.

The chain joins TRBV11-2 to TRBJ1-2; D gene uncertain. Germline V gene lookup returns CDR1 SGHAT and CDR2 FQNNGV. This CDR3 region has 14 residues. Trimming took off 1 base at V and 2 bases at J, with 8 bases between the two ends. The CDR3 DNA is TGTGCCAGCAGCTTAGTGGGCCGGAACTATGGCTACACCTTC. It translates to CASSLVGRNYGYTF. Combining the CDR3 with reference TRBV11-2 and TRBJ1-2 gives the whole variable domain EAGVAQSPRYKIIEKRQSVAFWCNPISGHATLYWYQQILGQGPKLLIQFQNNGVVDDSQLPKDRFSAERLKGVDSTLKIQPAKLEDSAVYLCASSLVGRNYGYTFGSGTRLTVV.

This chain joins TRBV19 and TRBJ2-1; possible D gene TRBD1, 5 bases. Germline V lookup: CDR1 LNHDA, CDR2 SQIVND (reference sequence). V was cut by 4 bases and J by 3 bases, with 7 bases left in between. The CDR3 is made up of 13 amino acids. CDR3 in DNA: TGTGCCAGTAGTACCCAGGGCTACAATGAGCAGTTCTTC. It yields the protein CASSTQGYNEQFF.

The chain is built from TRBV6-1 and TRBJ2-1, with a possible D match to TRBD1 (7 bases). V shed 7 bases and J shed 12 bases, with 22 bases lying between them. This CDR3 has 14 residues. The germline CDR1 and CDR2 sequences are MNHNS and SASEGT. This CDR3 is CASTPGGLWEGQFF. The CDR3 nucleotides read TGTGCCAGCACCCCAGGGGGGCTATGGGAAGGGCAGTTCTTC.

Only a few counts were recorded for this clonotype. The chain employs TRBV6-4 and TRBJ1-5, with D possibly matching TRBD1 (6 bases). Germline-derived CDR1 and CDR2 are MRHNA and SNTAGT. Trimming shortened V by 0 bases and J by 5 bases, and 20 bases separated the two germline ends. The CDR3 has 18 amino acids. CDR3 protein: CASSDSWGPKPNYQPQHF. The CDR3, as DNA: TGTGCCAGCAGTGACTCATGGGGGCCCAAACCTAATTATCAGCCCCAGCATTTT.

This clonotype came up once. The chain couples TRBV6-1 to TRBJ2-7; 11 bases fit TRBD1. Trimming cost V 5 bases and J 3 bases; bases outside gene matches: 3. This CDR3 has 14 amino acids. Germline V CDR1 and CDR2: MNHNS, SASEGT. The CDR3 loop is CASSPDRGLYEQYF. Written as DNA, the CDR3 is TGTGCCAGCAGTCCGGACAGGGGGCTCTACGAGCAGTACTTC.

The rearrangement uses TRBV6-5 and TRBJ2-1; TRBD2 is a possible D gene (5 bases). This CDR3 spans 15 amino acids. The ends were cut back, 2 bases at V and 0 bases at J, with 8 bases in the middle. Germline V gene sequence: CDR1 MNHEY, CDR2 SVGAGI. The CDR3 coding sequence is TGTGCCAGCAGTTACGAGGGATTCTCCTACAATGAGCAGTTCTTC. It translates to CASSYEGFSYNEQFF.

The V and J genes are TRBV11-3 and TRBJ2-2; D unresolved. This CDR3 is built from 11 residues. V lost 3 bases and J lost 7, with 3 bases in between. The V gene's germline CDR1 is SGHNT and CDR2 YENEEA. CDR3 amino acids: CASSFDGELFF. The DNA of the CDR3 is TGTGCCAGCAGCTTCGACGGGGAGCTGTTTTTT.

The chain carries TRBV27 and TRBJ2-5; D unresolved. This CDR3 is 15 amino acids long. In germline, CDR1 is MNHEY, CDR2 SMNVEV (reference sequence). V gave up 6 bases and J gave up 1 base, with 15 bases separating them. The CDR3 spells CASSLSWHVQETQYF. CDR3 DNA: TGTGCCAGCAGCTTGTCGTGGCACGTCCAAGAGACCCAGTACTTC.

The gene calls are TRBV6-1 and TRBJ2-1, with TRBD1 matching over 10 bases. Germline CDR1 is MNHNS and CDR2 is SASEGT. V was clipped by 6 bases and J by 6 bases; unmatched bases: 8. The CDR3 totals 15 residues. CDR3 protein: CASSSRDRGGNEQFF. CDR3 sequence (DNA): TGTGCCAGCAGCAGTCGGGACAGGGGAGGCAATGAGCAGTTCTTC.

V is TRBV19 and J is TRBJ2-2; no clear D. CDR3 length equals 12 residues. V was trimmed by 2 bases and J by 6 bases, leaving 4 bases between them. Germline CDR1 reads LNHDA; CDR2 reads SQIVND (reference sequence). The CDR3 DNA reads TGTGCCAGTAGTATAAACCCCGGGGAGCTGTTTTTT. Residues: CASSINPGELFF.

J is TRBJ1-5 and V is TRBV20-1; a possible D gene is TRBD1 (6 bases). Germline assignment: CDR1 DFQATT and CDR2 SNEGSKA (reference sequence). V lost 5 bases and J 3 bases, leaving 11 bases between the germline ends. This CDR3 has 13 amino acids. CDR3: CSAFGQNNQPQHF. CDR3 DNA sequence: TGCAGTGCTTTTGGACAGAACAATCAGCCCCAGCATTTT.

This clonotype has only one observation. The J gene is TRBJ2-1, the V gene TRBV20-1; D is unresolved. The V end lost 3 bases, the J end lost 0 bases, and 15 bases lay between the germline ends. The CDR3 is 16 residues long. CDR1 is DFQATT and CDR2 is SNEGSKA in the germline V gene (reference sequence). In DNA, the CDR3 is TGCAGTGCTAGTCCCAGTGGTACGAGCTCCTACAATGAGCAGTTCTTC. This translates into CSASPSGTSSYNEQFF.

This clonotype appeared a single time. This chain joins TRBV5-6 and TRBJ2-2; D not resolved. Germline V gene sequence: CDR1 SGHDT, CDR2 YYEEEE. V was pared by 4 bases and J by 5 bases, with 6 bases between. The CDR3 spans 12 residues. This chain's CDR3 is CASSPATGELFF. CDR3 coding DNA: TGTGCCAGCAGCCCCGCGACCGGGGAGCTGTTTTTT.

The chain combines TRBV11-1 with TRBJ2-7, with no clear D. CDR1 is SGHAT, CDR2 FQDESV, per germline (reference sequence). The CDR3 totals 12 residues. V shed 3 bases and J shed 2 bases, with 5 bases lying between them. For the CDR3, the DNA is TGTGCCAGCAGCTTCGTTGCCTACGAGCAGTACTTC. Residues: CASSFVAYEQYF.